Included here is one T cell receptor (beta chain) sequence, with context. The CDR3 length is 17 residues. The trim removed 4 bases at V and 1 base at J, leaving 6 bases unmatched. The V gene's germline CDR1 is SGDLS and CDR2 YYNGEE. The sample is drawn from a study of blood T cell repertoires in COVID-19. Generated by immunoSEQ multiplex PCR, the TCRdb table keeps only in-frame clones and is missing some. The table has roughly 200,000 clones, around 83% seen once. The specimen sequenced was peripheral blood. The clonotype comes from a human donor in a cohort sampled during active COVID-19. This chain links TRBV9 with TRBJ2-3; 13 nucleotides match TRBD2. CDR3: CASSKPGTSGGTDTQYF. DNA of the CDR3: TGTGCCAGCAGCAAACCCGGGACTAGCGGGGGCACAGATACGCAGTATTTT.